The 29 T cell receptor beta chains below were found in one sample sequenced in a study of blood T cell repertoires in COVID-19 (dated by TCRdb to the early 2020s). Library generation was performed with the immunoSEQ multiplex PCR assay. Sourced from immuneACCESS, this table was stored by TCRdb with only in-frame sequences that have V and J called. A share of the clones is absent; for the studies checked, an unresolved V gene accounts for under half, and the remainder has no known explanation. This sample gives about 79,000 clones in total; roughly 90% of them show up just once. The ten most abundant clones make up about 15% of the sample. The specimen sequenced was peripheral blood. Every receptor here comes from a man between 65 and 80 years old with active or convalescent COVID-19.

The J gene is TRBJ2-1, the V gene TRBV5-1; TRBD2 agrees at 7 bases. V lost 6 bases to trimming and J lost 9 bases; unmatched junction nucleotides: 12. The CDR3 runs to 14 residues. Germline CDR1 and CDR2: SGHRS and YFSETQ. Here the CDR3 DNA reads TGCGCCAGCACCCCGGGGGAGGGGAAGGGTGAGCAGTTCTTC. Amino acid sequence: CASTPGEGKGEQFF.

The V gene is TRBV28, the J gene TRBJ2-7; TRBD1 agrees at 8 bases. Germline assignment: CDR1 MDHEN and CDR2 SYDVKM. The CDR3 sequence is 16 residues long. V gave up 4 bases and J gave up 3 bases; unmatched junction bases: 11. CDR3: CASSSGQGGTLYEQYF. CDR3 nucleotide sequence: TGTGCCAGCAGTTCCGGACAGGGTGGGACCCTCTACGAGCAGTACTTC.

The V and J genes are TRBV4-1 and TRBJ2-3, with D tentatively TRBD1 (5 bases). CDR1 MGHRA and CDR2 YSYEKL come from the germline V gene. The CDR3 covers 16 residues. With 0 bases removed from V and 4 bases from J, the gap between germline ends came to 14 bases. CDR3 coding DNA: TGCGCCAGCAGCCAAGAATGGGCAGGGTATGCAGATACGCAGTATTTT. Its protein is CASSQEWAGYADTQYF.

The V and J genes are TRBV21-1 and TRBJ2-5; TRBD1, as called in the table, went unchecked against the DNA. TRBV21-1 is an annotated pseudogene. CDR3 size: 16 residues. CDR3 region: CASSKARDRMQETQYF. The CDR3 DNA follows: TGTGCCAGCAGCAAAGCGCGGGACAGGATGCAAGAGACCCAGTACTTC.

The CDR3 coding sequence is TGCGCCAGCAGCCTAACAGGGAACTATGGCTACACCTTC. This gives the protein CASSLTGNYGYTF. V is TRBV4-3 and J is TRBJ1-2; weak D call: TRBD1 (6 bases). The CDR3 length is 13 residues. The germline gives CDR1 LGHNA, CDR2 YSLEER. Trimming removed 4 bases at V and 2 bases at J, with 8 bases between.

This rearrangement joins TRBV19 to TRBJ1-2; 7 bases agree with TRBD1. From germline, CDR1 is LNHDA and CDR2 SQIVND (reference sequence). The V and J ends lost 3 bases and 4 bases, in that order; junction bases with no gene match: 5. CDR3 length equals 14 residues. The CDR3: CASSIQQGIYGYTF. CDR3 bases: TGTGCCAGTAGTATCCAACAGGGGATCTATGGCTACACCTTC.

The chain has TRBV7-9 and TRBJ1-4, with TRBD1 identical over 10 bases. CDR3 length: 17 amino acids. Germline V CDR1 and CDR2: SEHNR, FQNEAQ (reference sequence). The V gene end was trimmed by 5 bases and the J gene end by 5 bases; junction bases not matched to a gene: 11. CDR3 region: CASSRTGGSRGNEKLFF. The CDR3 DNA reads TGTGCCAGCAGCAGGACAGGGGGGTCCAGGGGCAATGAAAAACTGTTTTTT.

The V and J genes are TRBV5-5 and TRBJ1-2; tentative D call: TRBD1 (5 bases). CDR3 length: 18 amino acids. Looked up from germline, CDR1 is SGHKS and CDR2 is YYEKEE (reference sequence). Trimming cost V 0 bases and J 2 bases, with 20 bases left between them. CDR3 DNA sequence: TGTGCCAGCAGCTTGGGAACACCGCCCTATGACAGAAACTATGGCTACACCTTC. It codes for CASSLGTPPYDRNYGYTF.

This clone was detected only a few times. The chain combines TRBV7-9 with TRBJ2-3, with D perhaps matching TRBD1 (6 bases). Germline V CDR1 and CDR2: SEHNR, FQNEAQ (reference sequence). The length of the CDR3 is 14 residues. The V end was cut by 5 bases, the J end by 3 bases, with 12 bases between. CDR3 region: CASSLQGSTDTQYF. The CDR3 DNA sequence: TGTGCCAGCAGCCTACAGGGATCTACAGATACGCAGTATTTT.

The chain carries TRBV29-1 and TRBJ2-1; 8 bases fit TRBD1. The CDR3 covers 13 residues. Germline CDR1 and CDR2: SQVTM and ANQGSEA. The V gene end was trimmed by 6 bases and the J gene end by 3 bases; junction bases not matched to a gene: 4. In nucleotides, the CDR3 is TGCAGCGTGGACAGGGTAGACTACAATGAGCAGTTCTTC. Protein: CSVDRVDYNEQFF.

This clone came up once. The genes are TRBV19 and TRBJ1-5; the match to TRBD1 covers 7 bases. Per the germline V gene, CDR1 is LNHDA and CDR2 is SQIVND (reference sequence). There are 14 residues in the CDR3. Unmatched junction bases numbered 9, after V lost 7 bases and J lost 6 bases. The CDR3 region has the DNA TGTGCCAGTACCAACGCAGGGGGAGGTCAGCCCCAGCATTTT. Amino acids: CASTNAGGGQPQHF.

The chain couples TRBV7-3 to TRBJ1-1, with 9 bases fitting TRBD1. In germline, CDR1 is SGHTA, CDR2 FQGTGA. With 9 bases clipped from V and 1 base from J, the junction kept 3 bases outside the gene matches. CDR3 length: 13 amino acids. Here the CDR3 DNA reads TGTGCCAGTCAACAGGGGGCGAACACTGAAGCTTTCTTT. Amino acid sequence: CASQQGANTEAFF.

This chain connects TRBV5-1 to TRBJ1-1; 9 bases map to TRBD1. There are 14 residues in the CDR3. Germline assignment: CDR1 SGHRS and CDR2 YFSETQ. V lost 4 bases to trimming and J lost 7 bases; unmatched junction nucleotides: 8. CDR3 amino acids: CASSPHRGLDEAFF. The CDR3, as DNA: TGCGCCAGCAGCCCCCACAGGGGGCTGGATGAAGCTTTCTTT.

The CDR3, as DNA: TGTGCCAGCAGTCCTCGACTAGCGGGGTCATCCTACGAGCAGTACTTC. This translates into CASSPRLAGSSYEQYF. This rearrangement joins TRBV27 to TRBJ2-7; TRBD2 agrees at 11 bases. This CDR3 contains 16 residues. The germline V gene encodes CDR1 MNHEY and CDR2 SMNVEV (reference sequence). With V trimmed by 5 bases and J by 1 base, 7 bases remained unmatched.

This chain connects TRBV28 to TRBJ1-1; D is undetermined. Germline V CDR1 and CDR2: MDHEN, SYDVKM. This CDR3 region has 17 residues. V was clipped by 3 bases and J by 6 bases, with 23 bases between them. This CDR3 is CASSFFSRDPAWSEAFF. CDR3 in DNA: TGTGCCAGCAGTTTCTTCAGCCGGGATCCCGCATGGTCTGAAGCTTTCTTT.

This clone has just one count. The rearrangement uses TRBV5-1 and TRBJ2-1, with 12 bases matching TRBD2. V shed 4 bases, J shed 8 bases, and the junction held 7 bases outside the gene matches. The CDR3 runs 15 residues. Germline V CDR1 and CDR2: SGHRS, YFSETQ. CDR3 DNA sequence: TGCGCCAGCAGCCGGACTAGCGGGAACAGAGATGAGCAGTTCTTC. This encodes CASSRTSGNRDEQFF.

The J gene is TRBJ1-5, the V gene TRBV2; maybe TRBD1 (5 bases). This CDR3 has 14 amino acids. Germline V lookup: CDR1 SNHLY, CDR2 FYNNEI. V lost 8 bases and J 4 bases, leaving 15 bases between the germline ends. The CDR3 loop is CASLGGGWNQPQHF. Here the CDR3 DNA reads TGTGCCAGCCTCGGGGGGGGGTGGAATCAGCCCCAGCATTTT.

The chain recombines TRBV5-1 with TRBJ2-7, with 7 nucleotides matching TRBD2. CDR3 size: 15 residues. The V and J ends lost 5 bases and 0 bases, in that order; junction bases with no gene match: 8. Germline CDR1 reads SGHRS; CDR2 reads YFSETQ. CDR3 nucleotide sequence: TGCGCCAGCAGTCCCACTAGCGCCAACTCCTACGAGCAGTACTTC. Residues: CASSPTSANSYEQYF.

In this sample, this clone turned up once. The gene calls are TRBV3-1 (or the pseudogene TRBV3-2) and TRBJ1-1; D uncertain. V was clipped by 4 bases and J by 5 bases, with 17 bases between them. Germline V gives CDR1 LGHDT, CDR2 YNNKEL (reference sequence). This CDR3 region has 15 residues. The CDR3, as DNA: TGTGCCAGCAGCCCGTTTTTAGGAGGATGGACTGAAGCTTTCTTT. Its protein product is CASSPFLGGWTEAFF.

This clone occurred a few times. The rearrangement links TRBV2 to TRBJ2-3; 8 bases fit TRBD2. With 4 bases clipped from V and 0 bases from J, the junction kept 3 bases outside the gene matches. CDR3 length equals 15 residues. From germline, CDR1 is SNHLY and CDR2 FYNNEI. CDR3 region: CASSAAGGSTDTQYF. The CDR3 nucleotides read TGTGCCAGCAGTGCCGCGGGAGGCAGCACAGATACGCAGTATTTT.

The V gene is TRBV30, the J gene TRBJ1-1; 7 bases agree with TRBD1. The CDR3 has 15 amino acids. The junction had 10 bases not matched to a gene; V was cut back by 3 bases and J by 3 bases. From germline, CDR1 is GTSNPN and CDR2 SVGIG (reference sequence). This CDR3 is CAWSALDRAYTEAFF. CDR3 nucleotides: TGTGCCTGGAGCGCCCTTGACAGGGCCTACACTGAAGCTTTCTTT.

This clone was seen only a few times. CDR3 DNA sequence: TGTGCCAGCAGCCTTGGACAGTTTATGAACACTGAAGCTTTCTTT. Its translation is CASSLGQFMNTEAFF. The chain has TRBV3-1 (or the pseudogene TRBV3-2) and TRBJ1-1; D might be TRBD1 (6 bases). Germline-derived CDR1 and CDR2 are LGHDT and YNNKEL (reference sequence). Trimming cost V 4 bases and J 0 bases, with 12 bases left between them. This CDR3 region has 15 residues.

The chain couples TRBV3-1 (or the pseudogene TRBV3-2) to TRBJ2-3; D ambiguous. The CDR3 length is 14 residues. In germline, CDR1 is LGHDT, CDR2 YNNKEL (reference sequence). V was pared by 4 bases and J by 0 bases, with 8 bases between. This chain's CDR3 is CASSPNPSTDTQYF. The CDR3 nucleotides are TGTGCCAGCAGCCCTAACCCTAGCACAGATACGCAGTATTTT.

The chain combines TRBV4-1 with TRBJ2-6; 9 nucleotides agree with TRBD1. V was pared by 0 bases and J by 2 bases, with 11 bases of the junction left unmatched. The CDR3 has 20 residues. Germline V gene sequence: CDR1 MGHRA, CDR2 YSYEKL. The CDR3 reads CASSQDYTGGVGAGANVLTF. For the CDR3, the DNA is TGCGCCAGCAGCCAAGATTATACAGGGGGCGTTGGAGCTGGGGCCAACGTCCTGACTTTC.

V is TRBV11-1 and J is TRBJ2-7; 9 positions agree with TRBD1. Losses at the gene ends were 2 bases for V and 2 bases for J; bases not matched to a gene: 7. The CDR3 spans 16 residues. The germline V gene has CDR1 SGHAT and CDR2 FQDESV (reference sequence). Here the CDR3 DNA reads TGTGCCAGCAGCTTACGCCGACAGGGGGGTGCCTACGAGCAGTACTTC. It codes for CASSLRRQGGAYEQYF.

The V gene is TRBV5-1, the J gene TRBJ2-3, with TRBD2 identical over 13 bases. Germline CDR1 is SGHRS and CDR2 is YFSETQ. After removal of 0 bases from V and 6 bases from J, the junction contained 4 bases not matched to a gene. The CDR3 sequence is 16 residues long. CDR3 sequence: CASSLEGLAGIDTQYF. The CDR3 DNA follows: TGCGCCAGCAGCTTGGAGGGACTAGCGGGAATTGATACGCAGTATTTT.

The chain is built from TRBV19 and TRBJ2-1; 7 bases are a match to TRBD2. J lost 0 bases, V lost 5 bases, and 13 bases had no gene match. CDR1 LNHDA and CDR2 SQIVND come from the germline V gene (reference sequence). The CDR3 is made up of 18 amino acids. CDR3 loop: CASSSRGRPGGSYNEQFF. For the CDR3, the DNA is TGTGCCAGTAGTTCCCGCGGGAGACCGGGTGGCTCCTACAATGAGCAGTTCTTC. The entire variable domain, with the rest obtained from reference TRBV19 and TRBJ2-1, is as follows: DGGITQSPKYLFRKEGQNVTLSCEQNLNHDAMYWYRQDPGQGLRLIYYSQIVNDFQKGDIAEGYSVSREKKESFPLTVTSAQKNPTAFYLCASSSRGRPGGSYNEQFFGPGTRLTVL.

J is TRBJ2-3 and V is TRBV7-9, with D uncertain. The CDR3 extends over 13 amino acids. V lost 2 bases and J lost 4, with 7 bases in between. The V gene's germline CDR1 is SEHNR and CDR2 FQNEAQ (reference sequence). In DNA, the CDR3 is TGTGCCAGCAGCTTATCAGGTGCAGATACGCAGTATTTT. Protein product: CASSLSGADTQYF. The full variable domain, completed using reference TRBV7-9 and TRBJ2-3, is DTGVSQNPRHKITKRGQNVTFRCDPISEHNRLYWYRQTLGQGPEFLTYFQNEAQLEKSRLLSDRFSAERPKGSFSTLEIQRTEQGDSAMYLCASSLSGADTQYFGPGTRLTVL.

V gene TRBV4-2 combines with J gene TRBJ2-1; 8 nucleotides align to TRBD2. V lost 2 bases to trimming and J lost 12 bases; unmatched junction nucleotides: 6. CDR1 LGHNA and CDR2 YNFKEQ come from the germline V gene. The CDR3 is made up of 13 amino acids. CDR3 residues: CASSQNLAGRQFF. DNA of the CDR3: TGTGCCAGCAGCCAAAACTTAGCGGGAAGGCAGTTCTTC.